The clone carrying this TCR beta chain was seen many times. This sample was included in a study of T-cell reconstitution after alpha-beta-depleted transplantation in children. Construction of the TCRbeta library involved unique molecular identifiers. TCRdb analysed the PCR reads with MiXCR anew, one entry per CDR3 protein. The sample records about 610,000 distinct CDR3 sequences, about 10% being singletons. Losses at the gene ends were 6 bases for V and 4 bases for J; bases not matched to a gene: 4. This CDR3 has 13 residues. Germline V CDR1 and CDR2: MNHNY, SVGAGI (reference sequence). This TCR derives from a human donor who donated a stem cell graft to a child with acute myeloid leukemia. This chain connects TRBV6-6 to TRBJ2-5, with 8 positions matching TRBD1. This sample comprised PBMCs from the stem cell graft donor, obtained from the stem cell graft. In DNA, the CDR3 is TGTGCCAGCAGGGACAGGGTTGGAGAGACCCAGTACTTC. This encodes CASRDRVGETQYF.